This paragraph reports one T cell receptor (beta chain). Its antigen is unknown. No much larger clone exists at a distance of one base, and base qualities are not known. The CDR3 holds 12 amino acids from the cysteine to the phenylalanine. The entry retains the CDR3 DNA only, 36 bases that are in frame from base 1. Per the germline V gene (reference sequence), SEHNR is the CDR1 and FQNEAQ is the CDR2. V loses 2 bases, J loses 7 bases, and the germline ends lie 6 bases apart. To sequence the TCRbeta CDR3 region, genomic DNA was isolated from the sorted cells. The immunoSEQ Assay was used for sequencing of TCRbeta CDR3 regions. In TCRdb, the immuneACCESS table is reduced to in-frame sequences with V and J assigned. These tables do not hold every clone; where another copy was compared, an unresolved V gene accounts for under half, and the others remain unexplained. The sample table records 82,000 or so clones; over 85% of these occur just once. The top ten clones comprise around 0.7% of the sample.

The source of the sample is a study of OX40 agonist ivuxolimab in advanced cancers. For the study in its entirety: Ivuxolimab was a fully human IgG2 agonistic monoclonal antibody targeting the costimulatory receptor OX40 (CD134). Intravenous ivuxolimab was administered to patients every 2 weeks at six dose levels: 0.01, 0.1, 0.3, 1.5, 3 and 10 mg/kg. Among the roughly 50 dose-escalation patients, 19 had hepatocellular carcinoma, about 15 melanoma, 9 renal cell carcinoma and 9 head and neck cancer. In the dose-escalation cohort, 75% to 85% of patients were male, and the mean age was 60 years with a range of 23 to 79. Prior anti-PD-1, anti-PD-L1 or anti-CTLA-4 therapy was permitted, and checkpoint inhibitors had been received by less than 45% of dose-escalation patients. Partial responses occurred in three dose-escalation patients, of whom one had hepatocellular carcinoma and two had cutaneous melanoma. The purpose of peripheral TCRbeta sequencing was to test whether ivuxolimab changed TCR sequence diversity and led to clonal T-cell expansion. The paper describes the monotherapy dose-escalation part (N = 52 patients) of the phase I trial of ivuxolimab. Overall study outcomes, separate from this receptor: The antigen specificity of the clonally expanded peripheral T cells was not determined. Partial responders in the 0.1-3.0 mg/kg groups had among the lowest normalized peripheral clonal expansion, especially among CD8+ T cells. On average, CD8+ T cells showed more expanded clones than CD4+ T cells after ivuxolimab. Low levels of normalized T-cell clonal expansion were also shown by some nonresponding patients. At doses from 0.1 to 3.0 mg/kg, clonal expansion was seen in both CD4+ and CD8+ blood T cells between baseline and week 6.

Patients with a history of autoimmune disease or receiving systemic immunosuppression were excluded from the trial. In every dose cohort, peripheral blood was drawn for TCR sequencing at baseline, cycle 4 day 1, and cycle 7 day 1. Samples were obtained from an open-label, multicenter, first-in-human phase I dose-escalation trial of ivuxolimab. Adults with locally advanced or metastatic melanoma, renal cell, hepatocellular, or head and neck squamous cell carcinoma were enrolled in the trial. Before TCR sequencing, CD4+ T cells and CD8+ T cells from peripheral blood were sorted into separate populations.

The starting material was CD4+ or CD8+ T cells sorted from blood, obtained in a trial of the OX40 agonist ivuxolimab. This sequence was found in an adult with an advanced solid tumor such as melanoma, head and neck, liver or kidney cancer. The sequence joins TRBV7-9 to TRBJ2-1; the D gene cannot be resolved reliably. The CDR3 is CASSLILNEQFF. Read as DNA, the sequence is TGTGCCAGCAGCTTAATATTGAATGAGCAGTTCTTC. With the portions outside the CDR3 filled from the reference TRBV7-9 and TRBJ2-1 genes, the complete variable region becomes DTGVSQNPRHKITKRGQNVTFRCDPISEHNRLYWYRQTLGQGPEFLTYFQNEAQLEKSRLLSDRFSAERPKGSFSTLEIQRTEQGDSAMYLCASSLILNEQFFGPGTRLTVL.